The source of this T cell receptor beta chain is a study of OX40 agonist ivuxolimab in advanced cancers. Points from the study as a whole: Among T cells, CD8+ cells averaged more expanded clones than CD4+ cells.

Trimming removed 2 bases from V and 2 bases from J, with 12 bases in between. CDR1 and CDR2 from the germline V gene are MNHEY and SMNVEV (reference sequence). The CDR3 loop spans 15 amino acids. The protocol was immunoSEQ multiplex PCR, while the TCRdb copy is restricted to in-frame clones and leaves out a portion. This sample carries about 62,000 clones, about four fifths of them seen once, and the ten largest clones take 9.5% to 13%. This clone showed up just once. The antigen is unknown. The source was CD4+ or CD8+ T cells sorted from blood, collected in a trial of the OX40 agonist ivuxolimab. This chain joins TRBV27 and TRBJ2-5; D unresolved. This clonotype originated in an adult with an advanced solid tumor such as melanoma, head and neck, liver or kidney cancer. The CDR3 DNA sequence: TGTGCCAGCAGTTTAGCCCGTGGTGGGCAAGAGACCCAGTACTTC. This sequence encodes CASSLARGGQETQYF.